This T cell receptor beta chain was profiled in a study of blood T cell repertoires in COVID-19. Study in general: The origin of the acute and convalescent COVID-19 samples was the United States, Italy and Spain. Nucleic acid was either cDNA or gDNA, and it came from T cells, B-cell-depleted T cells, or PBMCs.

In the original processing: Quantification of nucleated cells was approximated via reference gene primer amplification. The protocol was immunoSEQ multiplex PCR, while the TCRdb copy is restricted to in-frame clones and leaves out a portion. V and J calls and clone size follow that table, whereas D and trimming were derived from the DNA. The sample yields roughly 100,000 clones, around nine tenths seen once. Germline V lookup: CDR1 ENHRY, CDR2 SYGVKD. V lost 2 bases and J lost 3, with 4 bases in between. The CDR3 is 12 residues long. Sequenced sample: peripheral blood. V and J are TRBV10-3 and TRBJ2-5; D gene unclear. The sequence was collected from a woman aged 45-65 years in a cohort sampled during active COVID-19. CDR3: CAISEVKETQYF. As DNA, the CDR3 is TGTGCCATCAGTGAGGTAAAAGAGACCCAGTACTTC.